These T cell receptor beta chains were read from a single sample in a study of blood T cell repertoires in COVID-19. Profiling relied on immunoSEQ multiplex PCR, and the TCRdb table lists in-frame clones only, not all of them. The table has over 50,000 clones, over 75% seen once; the top ten hold about 20%. Sequencing used peripheral blood. These receptors came from an elderly man with active or convalescent COVID-19. CDR3s include the opening cysteine and the closing phenylalanine or tryptophan. The D gene is left open where the match is weak. Size is stated for part of the rows, as once, few or many counts, or as a class when the clone is expanded.

cdr3_nt: TGTGCCAGCAGCAATACGATAGCGGGGGATAATGAGCAGTTCTTC; cdr3_aa: CASSNTIAGDNEQFF; j_call: TRBJ2-1; d_call: TRBD2; clone_size: few; v_call: TRBV6-5
cdr3_nt: TGTGCCAGTAGTATACCCCTCGACAGGTTAGGAGAAAAACTGTTTTTT; cdr3_aa: CASSIPLDRLGEKLFF; j_call: TRBJ1-4; d_call: .; clone_size: .; v_call: TRBV19
cdr3_nt: TGCAGTGCTAGTTCTGGACAGTATAATTCACCCCTCCACTTT; cdr3_aa: CSASSGQYNSPLHF; j_call: TRBJ1-6; d_call: .; clone_size: .; v_call: TRBV20-1
cdr3_nt: TGTGCCAGCCACACACTAGGGGGGGCCGACAGCTATGGCTACACCTTC; cdr3_aa: CASHTLGGADSYGYTF; j_call: TRBJ1-2; d_call: .; clone_size: .; v_call: TRBV5-5
cdr3_nt: TGTGCCAGCACCCAGGCAGATACGCAGTATTTT; cdr3_aa: CASTQADTQYF; j_call: TRBJ2-3; d_call: .; clone_size: once; v_call: TRBV12-3/TRBV12-4
cdr3_nt: TGTGCGGGGGGGCGGGGGCGCCAAGAGACCCAGTACTTC; cdr3_aa: CAGGRGRQETQYF; j_call: TRBJ2-5; d_call: .; clone_size: .; v_call: TRBV7-8
cdr3_nt: TGTGCCAGCAGGGAGAGACAGGGGACCGGGGAGCTGTTTTTT; cdr3_aa: CASRERQGTGELFF; j_call: TRBJ2-2; d_call: TRBD1; clone_size: .; v_call: TRBV2
cdr3_nt: TGCGCCAGCAGCCAAGATGGGAGGCCTGAAGCTTTCTTT; cdr3_aa: CASSQDGRPEAFF; j_call: TRBJ1-1; d_call: .; clone_size: .; v_call: TRBV4-1
cdr3_nt: TGCGCCAGCAGCTCGGGGACAGACTATAATTCACCCCTCCACTTT; cdr3_aa: CASSSGTDYNSPLHF; j_call: TRBJ1-6; d_call: TRBD1; clone_size: once; v_call: TRBV5-1
cdr3_nt: TGCAGGGCTGGGGCCACAGATACGCAGTATTTT; cdr3_aa: CRAGATDTQYF; j_call: TRBJ2-3; d_call: .; clone_size: .; v_call: TRBV29-1
cdr3_nt: TGTGCCAGCAAGTTGCGTGATACGCAGTATTTT; cdr3_aa: CASKLRDTQYF; j_call: TRBJ2-3; d_call: .; clone_size: .; v_call: TRBV2
cdr3_nt: TGTGCCAGCAGCTTAGACTTGAACCGTGGCTACACCTTC; cdr3_aa: CASSLDLNRGYTF; j_call: TRBJ1-2; d_call: .; clone_size: .; v_call: TRBV7-2
cdr3_nt: TGTGCCAGCTGGCCCGGAGTTAACACAGATACGCAGTATTTT; cdr3_aa: CASWPGVNTDTQYF; j_call: TRBJ2-3; d_call: .; clone_size: few; v_call: TRBV6-6
cdr3_nt: TGTGCCAGTAGTATCATCAATGAGCAGTTCTTC; cdr3_aa: CASSIINEQFF; j_call: TRBJ2-1; d_call: .; clone_size: .; v_call: TRBV19
cdr3_nt: TGCGCCAGCAGCCAGTTAATACAGGGCTTGAACACTGAAGCTTTCTTT; cdr3_aa: CASSQLIQGLNTEAFF; j_call: TRBJ1-1; d_call: .; clone_size: .; v_call: TRBV4-1
cdr3_nt: TGCAGCGTTGCAGTCTTGGTCTCCTCTAACTATGGCTACACCTTC; cdr3_aa: CSVAVLVSSNYGYTF; j_call: TRBJ1-2; d_call: .; clone_size: .; v_call: TRBV29-1
cdr3_nt: TGTGCCACCAGTGGAGAACGCCAAGAGACCCAGTACTTC; cdr3_aa: CATSGERQETQYF; j_call: TRBJ2-5; d_call: .; clone_size: .; v_call: TRBV24-1
cdr3_nt: TGTGCCAGCAGCCACCCGACAGGGCAGTACGAGCAGTACTTC; cdr3_aa: CASSHPTGQYEQYF; j_call: TRBJ2-7; d_call: TRBD1; clone_size: .; v_call: TRBV5-4
cdr3_nt: TGTGCCAGCAGAGGTGCGGGCGGTCCTACCCGCTCCTACAATGAGCAGTTCTTC; cdr3_aa: CASRGAGGPTRSYNEQFF; j_call: TRBJ2-1; d_call: .; clone_size: .; v_call: TRBV2
cdr3_nt: TGTGCCAGCTCACCACCGGTCGGGGGGCCGAACACCGGGGAGCTGTTTTTT; cdr3_aa: CASSPPVGGPNTGELFF; j_call: TRBJ2-2; d_call: .; clone_size: .; v_call: TRBV18
cdr3_nt: TGTGCCAGCAGCTTACGGGACACGGCAATTCCGGAGCTGTTTTTT; cdr3_aa: CASSLRDTAIPELFF; j_call: TRBJ2-2; d_call: .; clone_size: .; v_call: TRBV5-4
cdr3_nt: TGTGCCTGGAGTGAGATCCAGGGTCAGGGGTTAGCCTTC; cdr3_aa: CAWSEIQGQGLAF; j_call: TRBJ2-7; d_call: .; clone_size: .; v_call: TRBV30
cdr3_nt: TGTGCCTGGAGTGTACAACGTGGAAACACCATATATTTT; cdr3_aa: CAWSVQRGNTIYF; j_call: TRBJ1-3; d_call: .; clone_size: .; v_call: TRBV30
cdr3_nt: TGTGCCAGCAGTGATCCCGCGCGGCCCCTCGATGAGCAGTTCTTC; cdr3_aa: CASSDPARPLDEQFF; j_call: TRBJ2-1; d_call: .; clone_size: .; v_call: TRBV25-1
cdr3_nt: TGTGCTAGTGCCAAAACACAGGGATACACTGAAGCTTTCTTT; cdr3_aa: CASAKTQGYTEAFF; j_call: TRBJ1-1; d_call: .; clone_size: .; v_call: TRBV12-5
cdr3_nt: TGTGCCAGCAGTGGCCAGGGCACCGGGGAGCTGTTTTTT; cdr3_aa: CASSGQGTGELFF; j_call: TRBJ2-2; d_call: .; clone_size: .; v_call: TRBV2
cdr3_nt: TGTGCCAGCAGCCAGAGAGGACAGGGTGAAGCTTTCTTT; cdr3_aa: CASSQRGQGEAFF; j_call: TRBJ1-1; d_call: TRBD1; clone_size: .; v_call: TRBV3-1/TRBV3-2
cdr3_nt: TGTGCTAGCAGCTTATCTTCGAACACCGGGGAGCTGTTTTTT; cdr3_aa: CASSLSSNTGELFF; j_call: TRBJ2-2; d_call: .; clone_size: once; v_call: TRBV7-7
cdr3_nt: TGTGCCAGCAGCTTAACGGGGAGCATGGACAGGGGCAGTGAGCAGTTCTTC; cdr3_aa: CASSLTGSMDRGSEQFF; j_call: TRBJ2-1; d_call: TRBD1; clone_size: .; v_call: TRBV7-3
cdr3_nt: TGTGCCAGCAGCTTAGCTGGCGCGGGGGGGCATTACGAGCAGTACTTC; cdr3_aa: CASSLAGAGGHYEQYF; j_call: TRBJ2-7; d_call: TRBD2; clone_size: .; v_call: TRBV7-6
cdr3_nt: TGTGCCAGCAGCGTGGCAGTCGACTACTCCTACGAGCAGTACTTC; cdr3_aa: CASSVAVDYSYEQYF; j_call: TRBJ2-7; d_call: .; clone_size: .; v_call: TRBV3-1/TRBV3-2
cdr3_nt: TGTGCCAGTAATGATTGGGACAGGGGCAATGAGCAGTTCTTC; cdr3_aa: CASNDWDRGNEQFF; j_call: TRBJ2-1; d_call: TRBD1; clone_size: .; v_call: TRBV19
cdr3_nt: TGTGCCAGCTCAGACGGGACTAAATCCTACAATGAGCAGTTCTTC; cdr3_aa: CASSDGTKSYNEQFF; j_call: TRBJ2-1; d_call: TRBD2; clone_size: .; v_call: TRBV18
cdr3_nt: TGTGCCAGCAGCTCACAACGGACAGGCACAGATACGCAGTATTTT; cdr3_aa: CASSSQRTGTDTQYF; j_call: TRBJ2-3; d_call: .; clone_size: many; v_call: TRBV7-2
cdr3_nt: TGTGCCACCAGCGAGGGAGACAGGACGACCTACAATGAGCAGTTCTTC; cdr3_aa: CATSEGDRTTYNEQFF; j_call: TRBJ2-1; d_call: .; clone_size: few; v_call: TRBV15
cdr3_nt: TGCGCCAGCACCGGGACAGGCCCAAATTCACCCCTCCACTTT; cdr3_aa: CASTGTGPNSPLHF; j_call: TRBJ1-6; d_call: TRBD1; clone_size: .; v_call: TRBV10-1
cdr3_nt: TGTGCCAGTAGTATCGCTAGCGGGGGGGCTGGTGAGCAGTTCTTC; cdr3_aa: CASSIASGGAGEQFF; j_call: TRBJ2-1; d_call: TRBD2; clone_size: .; v_call: TRBV19
cdr3_nt: TGTGCCACCAGTGTGGAGGGTGGAGGAGCTTTCTTT; cdr3_aa: CATSVEGGGAFF; j_call: TRBJ1-1; d_call: .; clone_size: once; v_call: TRBV24-1
cdr3_nt: TGTGCCATCAGCGGGACAGGACGTGAAAAACTGTTTTTT; cdr3_aa: CAISGTGREKLFF; j_call: TRBJ1-4; d_call: TRBD1; clone_size: .; v_call: TRBV2
cdr3_nt: TGTGCCAGTAGCCAGCGGGGGGGCGGAGATACGCAGTATTTT; cdr3_aa: CASSQRGGGDTQYF; j_call: TRBJ2-3; d_call: TRBD2; clone_size: .; v_call: TRBV19
cdr3_nt: TGTGCCAGCAGCTCGACTAGCGGGCCTGCGTTTGAGCAGTTCTTC; cdr3_aa: CASSSTSGPAFEQFF; j_call: TRBJ2-1; d_call: TRBD2; clone_size: few; v_call: TRBV11-2
cdr3_nt: TGTGCCAGTACCCCGTTTGACAGGCCCAATCAGCCCCAGCATTTT; cdr3_aa: CASTPFDRPNQPQHF; j_call: TRBJ1-5; d_call: .; clone_size: .; v_call: TRBV19
cdr3_nt: TGTGCCAGTAACAGGGGGGTCACTGAAGCTTTCTTT; cdr3_aa: CASNRGVTEAFF; j_call: TRBJ1-1; d_call: TRBD1; clone_size: .; v_call: TRBV19
cdr3_nt: TGTGCCAGCAGCAAACTAGCGGAAACCTGCAGGGAGACCCAGTACTTC; cdr3_aa: CASSKLAETCRETQYF; j_call: TRBJ2-5; d_call: .; clone_size: .; v_call: TRBV21-1